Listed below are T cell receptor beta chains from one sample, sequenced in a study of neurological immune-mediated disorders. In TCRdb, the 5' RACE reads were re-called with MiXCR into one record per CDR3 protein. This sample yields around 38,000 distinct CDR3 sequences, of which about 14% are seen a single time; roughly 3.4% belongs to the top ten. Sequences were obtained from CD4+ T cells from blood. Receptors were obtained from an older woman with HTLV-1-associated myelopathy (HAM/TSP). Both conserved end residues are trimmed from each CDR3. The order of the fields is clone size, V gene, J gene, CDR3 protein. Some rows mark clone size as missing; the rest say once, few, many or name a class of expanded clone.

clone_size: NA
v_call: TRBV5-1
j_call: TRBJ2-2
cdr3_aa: ASSFSGGPNTGELF

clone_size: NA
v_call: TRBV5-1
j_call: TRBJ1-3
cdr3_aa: ASSLRGGGNTIY

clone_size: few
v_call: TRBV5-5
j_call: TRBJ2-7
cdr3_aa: ASSLELGSYYEQY

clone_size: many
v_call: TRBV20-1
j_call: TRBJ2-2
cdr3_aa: SVMKVNTGELF

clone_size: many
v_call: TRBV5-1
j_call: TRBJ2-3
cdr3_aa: ASSTSGGVDTQY

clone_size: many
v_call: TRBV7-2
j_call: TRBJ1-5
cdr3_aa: ASSQGAGTLYQPQH

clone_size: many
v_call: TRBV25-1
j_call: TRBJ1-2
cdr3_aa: ASSEWMADGYT

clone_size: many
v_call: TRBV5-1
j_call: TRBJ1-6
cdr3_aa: ASSLDRGSNSPLH

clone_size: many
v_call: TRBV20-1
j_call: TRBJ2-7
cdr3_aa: SASRAGSIAYEQY

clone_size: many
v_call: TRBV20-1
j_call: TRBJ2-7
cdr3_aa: SASGTGGRY